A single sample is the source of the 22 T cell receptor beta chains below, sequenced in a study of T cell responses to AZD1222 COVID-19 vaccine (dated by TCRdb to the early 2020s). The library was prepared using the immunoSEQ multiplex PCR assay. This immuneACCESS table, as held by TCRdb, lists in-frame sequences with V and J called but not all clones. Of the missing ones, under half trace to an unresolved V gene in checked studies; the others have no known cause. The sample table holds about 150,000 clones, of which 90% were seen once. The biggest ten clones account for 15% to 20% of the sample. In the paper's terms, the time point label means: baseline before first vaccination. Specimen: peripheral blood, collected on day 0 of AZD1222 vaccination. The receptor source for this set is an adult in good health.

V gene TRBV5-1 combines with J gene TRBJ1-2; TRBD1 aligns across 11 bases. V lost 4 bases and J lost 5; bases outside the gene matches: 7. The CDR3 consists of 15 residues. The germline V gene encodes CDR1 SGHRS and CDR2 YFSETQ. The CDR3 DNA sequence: TGCGCCAGCAGCACCGGACAGGGGGCTGGGTATGGCTACACCTTC. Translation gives CASSTGQGAGYGYTF.

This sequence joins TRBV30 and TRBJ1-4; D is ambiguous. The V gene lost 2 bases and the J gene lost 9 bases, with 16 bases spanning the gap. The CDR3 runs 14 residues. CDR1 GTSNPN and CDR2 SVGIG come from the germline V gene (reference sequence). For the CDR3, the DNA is TGTGCCTGGAGTTTAGAGGGTAACGATCAAAAACTGTTTTTT. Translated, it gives CAWSLEGNDQKLFF.

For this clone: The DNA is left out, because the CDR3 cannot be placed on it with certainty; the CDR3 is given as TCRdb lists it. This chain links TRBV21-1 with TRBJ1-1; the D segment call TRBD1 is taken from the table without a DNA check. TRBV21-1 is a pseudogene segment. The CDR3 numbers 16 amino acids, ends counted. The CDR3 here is CASSTPGVGQGTEAFF.

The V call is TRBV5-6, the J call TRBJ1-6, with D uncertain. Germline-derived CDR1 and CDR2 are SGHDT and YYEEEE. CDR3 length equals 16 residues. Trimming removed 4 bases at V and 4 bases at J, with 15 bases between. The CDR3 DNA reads TGTGCCAGCAGCGTGGCCGGCCCGATTTATAATTCACCCCTCCACTTT. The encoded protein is CASSVAGPIYNSPLHF.

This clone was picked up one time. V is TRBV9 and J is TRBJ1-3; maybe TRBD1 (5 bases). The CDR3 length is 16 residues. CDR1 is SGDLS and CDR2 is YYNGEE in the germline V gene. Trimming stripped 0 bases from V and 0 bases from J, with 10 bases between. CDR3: CASSVVGGASGNTIYF. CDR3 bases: TGTGCCAGCAGCGTAGTAGGAGGGGCCTCTGGAAACACCATATATTTT.

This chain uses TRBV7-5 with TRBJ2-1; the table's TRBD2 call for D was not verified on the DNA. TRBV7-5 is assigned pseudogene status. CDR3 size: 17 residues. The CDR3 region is CARSRRTSGRSYNEQFF. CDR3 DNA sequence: TGTGCCAGAAGCAGGAGGACTAGCGGGAGATCCTACAATGAGCAGTTCTTC.

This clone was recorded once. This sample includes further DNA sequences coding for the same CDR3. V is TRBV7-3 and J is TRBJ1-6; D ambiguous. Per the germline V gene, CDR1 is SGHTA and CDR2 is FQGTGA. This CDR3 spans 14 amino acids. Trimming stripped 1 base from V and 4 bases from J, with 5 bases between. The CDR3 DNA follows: TGTGCCAGCAGCTTAAGTAGTTATAATTCACCCCTCCACTTT. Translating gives CASSLSSYNSPLHF.

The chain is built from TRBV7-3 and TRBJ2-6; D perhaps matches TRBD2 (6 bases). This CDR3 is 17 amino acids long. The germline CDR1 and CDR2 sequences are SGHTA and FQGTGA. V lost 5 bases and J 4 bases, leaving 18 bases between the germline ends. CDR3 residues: CASSLKLGEAGANVLTF. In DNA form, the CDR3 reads TGTGCCAGCAGCCTTAAGCTAGGGGAGGCAGGGGCCAACGTCCTGACTTTC.

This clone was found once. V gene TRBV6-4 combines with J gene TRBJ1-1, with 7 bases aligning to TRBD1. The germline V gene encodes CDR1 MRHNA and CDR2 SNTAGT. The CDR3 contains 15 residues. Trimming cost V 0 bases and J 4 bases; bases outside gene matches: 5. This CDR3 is CASSDSNSGGTEAFF. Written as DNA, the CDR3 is TGTGCCAGCAGTGACTCCAACTCAGGGGGCACTGAAGCTTTCTTT.

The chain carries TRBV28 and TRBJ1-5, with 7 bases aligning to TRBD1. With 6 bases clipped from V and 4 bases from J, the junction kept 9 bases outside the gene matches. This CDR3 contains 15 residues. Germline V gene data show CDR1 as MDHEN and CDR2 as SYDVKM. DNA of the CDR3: TGTGCCAGCAGGCTACCGGGACAGAATAATCAGCCCCAGCATTTT. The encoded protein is CASRLPGQNNQPQHF. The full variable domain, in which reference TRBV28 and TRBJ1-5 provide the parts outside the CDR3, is DVKVTQSSRYLVKRTGEKVFLECVQDMDHENMFWYRQDPGLGLRLIYFSYDVKMKEKGDIPEGYSVSREKKERFSLILESASTNQTSMYLCASRLPGQNNQPQHFGDGTRLSIL.

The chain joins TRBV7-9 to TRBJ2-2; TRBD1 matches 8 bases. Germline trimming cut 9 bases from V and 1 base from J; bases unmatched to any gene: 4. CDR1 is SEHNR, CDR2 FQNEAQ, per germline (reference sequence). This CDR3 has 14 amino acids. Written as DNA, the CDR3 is TGTGCCAGGACAGACAGGGGGAACACCGGGGAGCTGTTTTTT. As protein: CARTDRGNTGELFF.

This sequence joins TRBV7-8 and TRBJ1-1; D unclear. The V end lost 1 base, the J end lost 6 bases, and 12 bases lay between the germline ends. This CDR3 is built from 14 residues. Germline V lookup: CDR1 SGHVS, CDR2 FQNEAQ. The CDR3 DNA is TGTGCCAGCAGCTTAGGTCAGAATGGGCCTGAAGCTTTCTTT. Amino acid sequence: CASSLGQNGPEAFF.

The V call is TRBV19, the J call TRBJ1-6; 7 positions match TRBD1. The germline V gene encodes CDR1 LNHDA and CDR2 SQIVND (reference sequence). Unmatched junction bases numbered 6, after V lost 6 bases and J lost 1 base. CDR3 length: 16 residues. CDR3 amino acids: CASSPDRRSYNSPLHF. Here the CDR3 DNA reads TGTGCCAGTAGCCCGGACAGGAGGTCCTATAATTCACCCCTCCACTTT.

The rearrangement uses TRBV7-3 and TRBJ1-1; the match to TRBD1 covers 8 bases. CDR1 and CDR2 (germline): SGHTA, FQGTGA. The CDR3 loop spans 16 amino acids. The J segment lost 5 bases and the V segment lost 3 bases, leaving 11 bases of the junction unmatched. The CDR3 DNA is TGTGCCAGCAGCTTCGAGCCCCAGGGGGCGGGAACTGAAGCTTTCTTT. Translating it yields CASSFEPQGAGTEAFF.

CDR3 protein: CASSQASDRDNSPLHF. CDR3 nucleotide sequence: TGCGCCAGCAGCCAAGCCAGCGACAGGGACAATTCACCCCTCCACTTT. The rearrangement joins TRBV4-3 to TRBJ1-6; 7 bases align to TRBD1. Trimming took 1 base from V and 7 from J; bases not matched to a gene: 7. This CDR3 has 16 residues. The germline CDR1 and CDR2 sequences are LGHNA and YSLEER.

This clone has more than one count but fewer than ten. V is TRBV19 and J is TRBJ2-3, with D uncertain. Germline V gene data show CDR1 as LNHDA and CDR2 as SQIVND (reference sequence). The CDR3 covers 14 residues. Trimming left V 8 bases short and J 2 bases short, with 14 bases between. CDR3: CASANSLNTDTQYF. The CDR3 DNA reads TGTGCCAGTGCGAACAGCCTAAACACAGATACGCAGTATTTT.

The CDR3 spells CASSPPGPVGIANYGYTF. The CDR3 DNA sequence: TGTGCCAGCTCACCACCGGGACCGGTGGGGATAGCGAACTATGGCTACACCTTC. V usage is TRBV18 and J usage is TRBJ1-2, with D maybe TRBD1 (5 bases). The CDR3 contains 18 residues. Germline V gene lookup returns CDR1 KGHSH and CDR2 LQKENI. V was trimmed by 0 bases and J by 2 bases, leaving 19 bases between them.

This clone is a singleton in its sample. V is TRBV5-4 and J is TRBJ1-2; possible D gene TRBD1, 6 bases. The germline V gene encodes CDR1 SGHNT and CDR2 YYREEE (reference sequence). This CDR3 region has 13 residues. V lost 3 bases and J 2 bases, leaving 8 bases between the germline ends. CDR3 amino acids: CASSSGQNYGYTF. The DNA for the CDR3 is TGTGCCAGCAGCTCAGGACAGAACTATGGCTACACCTTC.

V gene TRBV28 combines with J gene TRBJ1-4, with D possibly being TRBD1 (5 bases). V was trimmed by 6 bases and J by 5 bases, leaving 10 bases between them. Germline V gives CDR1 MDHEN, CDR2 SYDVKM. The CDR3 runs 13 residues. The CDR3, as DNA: TGTGCCAGCAGCCCGGCAGGGAATGAAAAACTGTTTTTT. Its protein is CASSPAGNEKLFF.

CDR3 amino acids: CASSNPGTASSYEQYF. CDR3 sequence (DNA): TGTGCCAGCAGCAACCCCGGGACAGCGAGCTCCTACGAGCAGTACTTC. The chain has TRBV5-6 and TRBJ2-7, with 7 bases identical to TRBD1. CDR1 and CDR2 from the germline V gene are SGHDT and YYEEEE. V lost 4 bases, J lost 0 bases, and 10 bases stayed unmatched. The CDR3 has 16 amino acids.

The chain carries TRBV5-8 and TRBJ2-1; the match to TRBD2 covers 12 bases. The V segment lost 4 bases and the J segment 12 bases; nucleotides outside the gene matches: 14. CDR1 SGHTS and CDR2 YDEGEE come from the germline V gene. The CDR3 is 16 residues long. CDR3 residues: CASSTLLAGGPIGQFF. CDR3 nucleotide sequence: TGTGCCAGCAGCACGCTACTAGCGGGGGGTCCGATCGGGCAGTTCTTC. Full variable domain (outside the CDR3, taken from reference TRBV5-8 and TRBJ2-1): EAGVTQSPTHLIKTRGQQATLRCSPISGHTSVYWYQQALGLGLQFLLWYDEGEERNRGNFPPRFSGRQFPNYSSELNVNALELEDSALYLCASSTLLAGGPIGQFFGPGTRLTVL.

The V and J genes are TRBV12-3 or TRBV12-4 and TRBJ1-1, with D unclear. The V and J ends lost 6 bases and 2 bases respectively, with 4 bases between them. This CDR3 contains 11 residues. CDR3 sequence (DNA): TGTGCCAGCAGGGTTAACACTGAAGCTTTCTTT. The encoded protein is CASRVNTEAFF.